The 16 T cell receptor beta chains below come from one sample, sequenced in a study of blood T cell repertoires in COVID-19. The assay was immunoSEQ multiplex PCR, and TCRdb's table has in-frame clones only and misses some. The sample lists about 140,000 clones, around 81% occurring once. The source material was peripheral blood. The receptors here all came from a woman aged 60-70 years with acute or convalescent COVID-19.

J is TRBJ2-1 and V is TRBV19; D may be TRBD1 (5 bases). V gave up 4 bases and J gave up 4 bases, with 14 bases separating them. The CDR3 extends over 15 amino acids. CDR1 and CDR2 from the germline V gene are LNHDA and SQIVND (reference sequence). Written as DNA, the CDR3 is TGTGCCAGTAGTACCCAGGGCACGCAATACAATGAGCAGTTCTTC. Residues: CASSTQGTQYNEQFF.

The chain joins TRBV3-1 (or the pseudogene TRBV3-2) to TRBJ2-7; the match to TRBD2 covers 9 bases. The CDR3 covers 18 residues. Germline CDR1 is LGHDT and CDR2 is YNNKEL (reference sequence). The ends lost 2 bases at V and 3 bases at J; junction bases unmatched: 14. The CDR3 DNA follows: TGTGCCAGCAGCCAATCCGGAAGTGGTAGCGGGAGTCTCTACGAGCAGTACTTC. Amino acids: CASSQSGSGSGSLYEQYF.

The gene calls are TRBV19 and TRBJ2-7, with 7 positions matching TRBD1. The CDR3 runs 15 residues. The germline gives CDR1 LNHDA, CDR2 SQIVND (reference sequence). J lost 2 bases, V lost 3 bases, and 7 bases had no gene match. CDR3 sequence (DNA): TGTGCCAGTAGTATTAAGGACAGGCCGACCTACGAGCAGTACTTC. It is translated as CASSIKDRPTYEQYF. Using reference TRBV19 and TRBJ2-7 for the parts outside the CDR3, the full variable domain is DGGITQSPKYLFRKEGQNVTLSCEQNLNHDAMYWYRQDPGQGLRLIYYSQIVNDFQKGDIAEGYSVSREKKESFPLTVTSAQKNPTAFYLCASSIKDRPTYEQYFGPGTRLTVT.

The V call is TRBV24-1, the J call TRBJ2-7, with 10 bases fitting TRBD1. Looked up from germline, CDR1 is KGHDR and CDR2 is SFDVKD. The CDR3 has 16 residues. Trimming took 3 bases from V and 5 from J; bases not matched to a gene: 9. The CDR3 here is CATSDPTGTGADEQYF. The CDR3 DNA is TGTGCCACCAGTGATCCGACCGGGACAGGGGCGGACGAGCAGTACTTC.

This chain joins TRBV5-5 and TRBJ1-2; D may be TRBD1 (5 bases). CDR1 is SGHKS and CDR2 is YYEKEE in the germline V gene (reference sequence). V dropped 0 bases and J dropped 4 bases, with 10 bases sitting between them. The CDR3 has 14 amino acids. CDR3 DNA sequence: TGTGCCAGCAGCTTGGTTGGGGGGACCTATGGCTACACCTTC. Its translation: CASSLVGGTYGYTF. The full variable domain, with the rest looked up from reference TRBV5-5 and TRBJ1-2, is DAGVTQSPTHLIKTRGQQVTLRCSPISGHKSVSWYQQVLGQGPQFIFQYYEKEERGRGNFPDRFSARQFPNYSSELNVNALLLGDSALYLCASSLVGGTYGYTFGSGTRLTVV.

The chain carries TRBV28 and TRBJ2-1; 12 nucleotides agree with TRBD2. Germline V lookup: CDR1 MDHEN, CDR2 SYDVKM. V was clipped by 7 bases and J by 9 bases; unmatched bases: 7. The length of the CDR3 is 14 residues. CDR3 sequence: CASTLAGGPREQFF. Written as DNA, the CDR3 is TGTGCCAGCACCCTAGCGGGAGGGCCGCGTGAGCAGTTCTTC. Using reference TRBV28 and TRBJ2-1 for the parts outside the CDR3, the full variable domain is DVKVTQSSRYLVKRTGEKVFLECVQDMDHENMFWYRQDPGLGLRLIYFSYDVKMKEKGDIPEGYSVSREKKERFSLILESASTNQTSMYLCASTLAGGPREQFFGPGTRLTVL.

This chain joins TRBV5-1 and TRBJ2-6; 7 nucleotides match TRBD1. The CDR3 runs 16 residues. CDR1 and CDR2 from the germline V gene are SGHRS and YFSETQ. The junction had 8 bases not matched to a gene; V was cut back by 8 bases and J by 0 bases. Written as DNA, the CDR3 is TGCGCCAGTTCACAGGGGACCGTCTCTGGGGCCAACGTCCTGACTTTC. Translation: CASSQGTVSGANVLTF.

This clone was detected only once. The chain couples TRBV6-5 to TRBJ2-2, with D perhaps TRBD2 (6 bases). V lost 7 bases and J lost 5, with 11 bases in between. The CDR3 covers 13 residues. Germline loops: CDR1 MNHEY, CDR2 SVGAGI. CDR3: CASIRGNTGELFF. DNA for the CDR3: TGTGCCAGCATTCGGGGGAATACCGGGGAGCTGTTTTTT.

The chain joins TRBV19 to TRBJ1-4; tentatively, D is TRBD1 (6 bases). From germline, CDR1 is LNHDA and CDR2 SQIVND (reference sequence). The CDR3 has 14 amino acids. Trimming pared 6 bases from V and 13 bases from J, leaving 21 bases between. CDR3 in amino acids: CASRLRDNGPTLFF. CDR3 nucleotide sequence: TGTGCCAGTAGACTCCGGGACAACGGGCCCACACTGTTTTTT.

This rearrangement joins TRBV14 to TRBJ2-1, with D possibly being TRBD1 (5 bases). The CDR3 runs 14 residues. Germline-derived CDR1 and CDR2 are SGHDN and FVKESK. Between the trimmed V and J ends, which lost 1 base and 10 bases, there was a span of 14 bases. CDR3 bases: TGTGCCAGCAGCCAAGGCTCAGGGAATTTGGAGCAGTTCTTC. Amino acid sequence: CASSQGSGNLEQFF.

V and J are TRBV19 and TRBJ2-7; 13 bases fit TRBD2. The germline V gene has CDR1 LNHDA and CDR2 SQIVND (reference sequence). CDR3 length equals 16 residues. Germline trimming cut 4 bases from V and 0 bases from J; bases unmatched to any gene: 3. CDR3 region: CASSTGLAGVSYEQYF. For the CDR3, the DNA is TGTGCCAGTAGTACCGGACTAGCGGGAGTCTCCTACGAGCAGTACTTC.

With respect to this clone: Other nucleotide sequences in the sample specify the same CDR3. DNA of the CDR3: TGCGCCAGCAGCTTGGCAACAGGTTCCTACAATGAGCAGTTCTTC. Protein product: CASSLATGSYNEQFF. The V gene is TRBV5-1, the J gene TRBJ2-1, with a tentative D call TRBD1 (5 bases). Germline V gene lookup returns CDR1 SGHRS and CDR2 YFSETQ. V lost 0 bases and J 1 base, leaving 8 bases between the germline ends. CDR3 length: 15 amino acids.

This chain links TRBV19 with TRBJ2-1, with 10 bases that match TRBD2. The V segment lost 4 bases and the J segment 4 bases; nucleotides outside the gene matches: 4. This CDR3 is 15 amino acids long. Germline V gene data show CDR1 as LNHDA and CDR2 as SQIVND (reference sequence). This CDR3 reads CASSSLGLAYNEQFF. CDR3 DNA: TGTGCCAGTAGTAGCCTGGGACTAGCGTACAATGAGCAGTTCTTC.

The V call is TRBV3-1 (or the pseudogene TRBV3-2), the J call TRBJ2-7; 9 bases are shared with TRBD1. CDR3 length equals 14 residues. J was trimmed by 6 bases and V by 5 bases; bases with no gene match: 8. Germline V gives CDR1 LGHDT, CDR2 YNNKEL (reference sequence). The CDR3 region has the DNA TGTGCCAGCAGCTTTACCGACAGGGGGGGCGAGCAGTACTTC. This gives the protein CASSFTDRGGEQYF.

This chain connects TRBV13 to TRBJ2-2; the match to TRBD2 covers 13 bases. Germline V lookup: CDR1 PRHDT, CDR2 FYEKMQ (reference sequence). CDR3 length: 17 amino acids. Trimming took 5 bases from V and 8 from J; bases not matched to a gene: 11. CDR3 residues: CASSQGLAGSLTGELFF. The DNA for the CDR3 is TGTGCCAGCAGCCAGGGACTAGCGGGATCCCTGACTGGGGAGCTGTTTTTT.

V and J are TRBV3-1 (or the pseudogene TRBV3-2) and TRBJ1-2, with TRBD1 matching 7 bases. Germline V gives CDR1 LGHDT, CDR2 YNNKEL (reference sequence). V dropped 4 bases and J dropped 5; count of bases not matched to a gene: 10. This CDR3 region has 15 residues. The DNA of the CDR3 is TGTGCCAGCAGCCCAACTAGCGGGACAGCATATGGCTACACCTTC. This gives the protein CASSPTSGTAYGYTF.